The clone carrying this T cell receptor beta chain was seen more than once but under ten times. The data were taken from a study of T-cell memory formation after mild COVID-19. The germline V gene encodes CDR1 MDHEN and CDR2 SYDVKM. Trimming stripped 2 bases from V and 5 bases from J, with 7 bases between. The CDR3 totals 14 residues. TCRdb redid the calling of the 5' RACE reads with MiXCR, one entry per CDR3 protein. The sample lists about 16,000 distinct CDR3 sequences, about 22% occurring once. This receptor was taken from a man aged 18 to 35 who had mild COVID-19 (a few samples of this study predate the infection). Cell type and time point are not known. Sequenced material: PBMCs or a T cell subset sorted from them (not recorded which). The genes are TRBV28 and TRBJ1-6; no clear D. The CDR3 reads CASSLPGDNSPLHF. CDR3 coding DNA: TGTGCCAGCAGTTTACCGGGCGATAATTCACCCCTCCACTTT.